This T cell receptor beta chain was sequenced in a study of blood T cell repertoires in COVID-19. This CDR3 contains 16 residues. V lost 2 bases and J lost 2; bases outside the gene matches: 4. Germline V gives CDR1 KGHDR, CDR2 SFDVKD. Methods used by the authors: Estimates of nucleated cell counts were drawn from the amplification of reference gene primers. TCRdb's table, derived via immunoSEQ multiplex PCR, lists solely in-frame clones and lacks some. The D gene and trimming were derived from the DNA, and the V and J assignments and clone size from that table. Found here are nearly 350,000 clones, roughly 87% of them singletons; the top ten hold approximately 0.99%. This study enrolled people aged about 18 to 95 from about two dozen US geographic areas.

Sequenced: PBMCs or T cells enriched from blood (not recorded which). This rearrangement joins TRBV24-1 to TRBJ2-2, with 7 positions matching TRBD1. This clonotype was obtained from a woman in her 30s who had recovered from COVID-19. The CDR3 reads CATSDSRQGNTGELFF. Here the CDR3 DNA reads TGTGCCACCAGTGATTCCCGACAGGGAAACACCGGGGAGCTGTTTTTT.